The source of this T cell receptor (beta chain) is a study of T cell responses to AZD1222 COVID-19 vaccine. In the case of this clone: Its antigen is not identified.

Assay used: immunoSEQ multiplex PCR; TCRdb lists only in-frame clones, some missing. The table records 150,000 to 160,000 clones, about 86% of them present only once. Study-level results: It was only a handful of AZD1222 recipients who were seropositive at baseline.

The receptor was derived from an adult in good health. Sequenced here: peripheral blood, sampled on day 0 of MenACWY control vaccination.

The CDR3 spells CASSHGGQGEAFF. CDR3 coding DNA: TGTGCCAGCAGCCACGGAGGGCAGGGAGAAGCTTTCTTT. This rearrangement joins TRBV7-2 to TRBJ1-1, with a tentative D call TRBD1 (5 bases). This CDR3 region has 13 residues. Germline assignment: CDR1 SGHTA and CDR2 FQGNSA. V was cut by 5 bases and J by 8 bases, with 15 bases left in between.